This is a list of T cell receptor beta chains from one sample in a study of blood T cell repertoires in COVID-19. Profiling relied on immunoSEQ multiplex PCR, and the TCRdb table lists in-frame clones only, not all of them. The sample has about 87,000 clones, approximately 89% seen once. The sequencing input was peripheral blood. The receptors here all came from an elderly man with acute or convalescent COVID-19. Each CDR3 is given with its conserved first and last residue. The D gene is left open where the match is weak. Not every row has a clone size; where given, it reads once, few, many or a size class.

d_call j_call v_call clone_size cdr3_nt cdr3_aa
NA TRBJ1-5 TRBV12-3/TRBV12-4 NA TGTGCCAGCAGTCAGGGGAGGGACCAGCCCCAGCATTTT CASSQGRDQPQHF
NA TRBJ1-2 TRBV19 NA TGTGCCAGTAGTTTCGGGACAACTAACTATGGCTACACCTTC CASSFGTTNYGYTF
NA TRBJ1-2 TRBV3-1/TRBV3-2 NA TGTGCCAGCAGCCAACGGGGGATGAACTATGGCTACACCTTC CASSQRGMNYGYTF
NA TRBJ2-5 TRBV10-3 NA TGTGCCATCAGTGAGTCATTCGGAGAGACCCAGTACTTC CAISESFGETQYF
NA TRBJ2-7 TRBV27 once TGTGCCAGCAGTCCACAAGACTCCTACGAGCAGTACTTC CASSPQDSYEQYF
NA TRBJ1-6 TRBV9 NA TGTGCCAGCAGCCGGACAGTCGTTAATTCACCCCTCCACTTT CASSRTVVNSPLHF
NA TRBJ2-7 TRBV7-9 NA TGTGCCAGCAGCTTAGGAGTTACCTACGAGCAGTACTTC CASSLGVTYEQYF
TRBD1 TRBJ1-3 TRBV5-1 NA TGCGCCAGCAGCCTGGGACAGGTAGACACCATATATTTT CASSLGQVDTIYF
NA TRBJ2-1 TRBV5-4 NA TGTGCCAGCTCAAGAACAGGGAGCTCCTACAATGAGCAGTTCTTC CASSRTGSSYNEQFF
NA TRBJ2-5 TRBV18 once TGTGCCAGCTCACCGGGGGGGCAGGAGACCCAGTACTTC CASSPGGQETQYF
NA TRBJ1-6 TRBV19 NA TGTGCCAGTAAACCGGGACATGGGTCCTATAATTCACCCCTCCACTTT CASKPGHGSYNSPLHF
TRBD1 TRBJ2-2 TRBV29-1 NA TGCAGCACGGGGACAGGTCGGAACACCGGGGAGCTGTTTTTT CSTGTGRNTGELFF
NA TRBJ1-2 TRBV27 once TGTGCCAGCATGGGGGCGGCTAACTATGGCTACACCTTC CASMGAANYGYTF
TRBD1 TRBJ1-1 TRBV11-2 NA TGTGCCAGTGGGACAGGGAGGAACACTGAAGCTTTCTTT CASGTGRNTEAFF
NA TRBJ2-4 TRBV3-1/TRBV3-2 NA TGTGCCAGCAGCACCCGACTAGCCAAAAACATTCAGTACTTC CASSTRLAKNIQYF
TRBD1 TRBJ1-1 TRBV6-5 NA TGTGCCAGCAATTTGGTACAGGGGAGCACTGAAGCTTTCTTT CASNLVQGSTEAFF
TRBD2 TRBJ2-1 TRBV19 NA TGTGCCAGTAGTATAGGGGGGAGCGGGAGCCACAATGAGCAGTTCTTC CASSIGGSGSHNEQFF
TRBD1 TRBJ1-1 TRBV7-8 NA TGTGCCAGCAGCTTCTCAGCAAGAAAACAGGGGACTGAAGCTTTCTTT CASSFSARKQGTEAFF
TRBD1 TRBJ1-1 TRBV5-1 NA TGCGCCAGCAGCCTAGGACAGGGCCAGAACACTGAAGCTTTCTTT CASSLGQGQNTEAFF
NA TRBJ2-3 TRBV7-2 once TGTGCCAGCAGTCCCCAGGGAACCGGGCCCACAGATACGCAGTATTTT CASSPQGTGPTDTQYF
TRBD1 TRBJ1-5 TRBV19 NA TGTGCCAGTAGTACGGTCTGGACAGGACTTAGCAATCAGCCCCAGCATTTT CASSTVWTGLSNQPQHF
TRBD1 TRBJ1-2 TRBV11-2 NA TGTGCCAGCACCCCCCACAGGGGAATGGGCGGCTACACCTTC CASTPHRGMGGYTF
TRBD1 TRBJ1-2 TRBV19 once TGTGCCAGTAGTCCGGTCGGGACAGGGGGCTATGGCTACACCTTC CASSPVGTGGYGYTF
NA TRBJ2-2 TRBV14 NA TGTGCCAGCAGCCAATTCGGGGGCGGGGAGCTGTTTTTT CASSQFGGGELFF
TRBD1 TRBJ1-5 TRBV5-6 NA TGTGCCAGCAGCTTCGGGACAGGGTTGAGCAATCAGCCCCAGCATTTT CASSFGTGLSNQPQHF
TRBD1 TRBJ1-2 TRBV4-1 NA TGCGCCAGCAGCCAAAATACAGGGGTTGGGTATGGCTACACCTTC CASSQNTGVGYGYTF